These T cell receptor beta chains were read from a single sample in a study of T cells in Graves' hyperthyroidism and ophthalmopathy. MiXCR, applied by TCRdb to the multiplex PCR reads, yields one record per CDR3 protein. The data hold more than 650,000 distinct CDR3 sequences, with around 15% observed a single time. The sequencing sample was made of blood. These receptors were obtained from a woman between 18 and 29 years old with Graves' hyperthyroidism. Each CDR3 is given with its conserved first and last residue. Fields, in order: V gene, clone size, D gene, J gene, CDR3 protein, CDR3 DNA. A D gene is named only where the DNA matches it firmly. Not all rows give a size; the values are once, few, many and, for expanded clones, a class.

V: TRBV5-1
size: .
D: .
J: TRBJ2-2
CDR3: CASSLALTGPGELFF
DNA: TGCGCCAGCAGCTTGGCATTAACAGGGCCCGGGGAGCTGTTTTTT

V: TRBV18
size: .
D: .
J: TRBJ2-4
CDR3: CASSQGQEGNIQYF
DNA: TGTGCCAGCTCCCAAGGACAAGAGGGGAACATTCAGTACTTC

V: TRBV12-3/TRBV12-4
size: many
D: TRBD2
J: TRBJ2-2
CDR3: CASRGLAGDTGELFF
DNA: TGTGCCAGCAGGGGACTAGCGGGCGACACCGGGGAGCTGTTTTTT

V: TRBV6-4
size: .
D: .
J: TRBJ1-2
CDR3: CASSTRGGNGYTF
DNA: TGTGCCAGCAGTACCCGGGGGGGGAATGGCTACACCTTC

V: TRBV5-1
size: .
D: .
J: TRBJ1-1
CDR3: CASSLLATLNTEAFF
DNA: TGCGCCAGCAGCTTGCTTGCCACTTTGAACACTGAAGCTTTCTTT

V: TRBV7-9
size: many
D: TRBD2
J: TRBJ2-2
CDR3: CASSFPAGGITGELFF
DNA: TGTGCCAGCAGCTTCCCAGCGGGAGGGATCACCGGGGAGCTGTTTTTT

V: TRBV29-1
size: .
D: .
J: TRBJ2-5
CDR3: CSVERGAGETQYF
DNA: TGCAGCGTTGAACGTGGGGCTGGAGAGACCCAGTACTTC

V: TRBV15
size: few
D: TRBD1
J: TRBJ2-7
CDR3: CATSRDKLGGDRDFYEQYF
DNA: TGTGCCACCAGCAGAGATAAGCTGGGAGGGGACAGGGATTTCTACGAGCAGTACTTC

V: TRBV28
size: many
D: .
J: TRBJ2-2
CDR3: CASSQRWELFF
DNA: TGTGCCAGCAGTCAGAGGTGGGAGCTGTTTTTT

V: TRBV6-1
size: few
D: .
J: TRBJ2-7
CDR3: CASSSGGLPSYEQYF
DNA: TGTGCCAGCAGCTCCGGAGGGCTCCCCTCCTACGAGCAGTACTTC

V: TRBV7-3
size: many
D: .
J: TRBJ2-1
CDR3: CASSLTVENEQFF
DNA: TGTGCCAGCAGCTTAACCGTAGAGAATGAGCAGTTCTTC

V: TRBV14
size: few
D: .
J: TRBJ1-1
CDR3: CASSRGRTMNTKAFF
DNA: TGTGCCAGCAGCCGCGGACGGACCATGAACACTAAAGCTTTCTTT

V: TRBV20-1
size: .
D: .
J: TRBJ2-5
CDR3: CSAREPQSETQYF
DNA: TGCAGTGCTAGAGAACCTCAGAGCGAGACCCAGTACTTC

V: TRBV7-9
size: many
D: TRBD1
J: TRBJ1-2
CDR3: CASSLLGQENYGYTF
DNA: TGTGCCAGCAGCTTATTAGGACAGGAGAACTATGGCTACACCTTC

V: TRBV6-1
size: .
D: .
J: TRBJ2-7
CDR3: CASSTTGAWDEQYF
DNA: TGTGCCAGCAGTACCACCGGCGCTTGGGACGAGCAGTACTTC

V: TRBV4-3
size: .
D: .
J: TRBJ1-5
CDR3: CASSPFTGGNQPQHF
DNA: TGCGCCAGCAGCCCGTTTACTGGGGGCAATCAGCCCCAGCATTTT

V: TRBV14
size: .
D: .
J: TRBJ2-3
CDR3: CASSQEWQTSSTDTQYF
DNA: TGTGCCAGCAGCCAAGAGTGGCAGACTTCTAGCACAGATACGCAGTATTTT

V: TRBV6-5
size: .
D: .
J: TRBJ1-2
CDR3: CASSSVSRGDYGYTF
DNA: TGTGCCAGCAGTTCGGTCTCTCGGGGAGACTATGGCTACACCTTC

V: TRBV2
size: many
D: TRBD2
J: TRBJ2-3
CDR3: CASTRLAGTTDTQYF
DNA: TGTGCCAGCACCCGACTAGCGGGAACCACAGATACGCAGTATTTT

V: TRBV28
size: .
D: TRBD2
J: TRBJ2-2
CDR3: CASSPFRDYNTGELFF
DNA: TGTGCCAGCAGCCCTTTCCGGGACTATAACACCGGGGAGCTGTTTTTT

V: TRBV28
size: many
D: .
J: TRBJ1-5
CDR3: CASSFWEGQPQHF
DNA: TGTGCCAGCAGTTTTTGGGAGGGTCAGCCCCAGCATTTT

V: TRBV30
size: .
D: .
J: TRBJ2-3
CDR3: CAWSVLYREWATDTQYF
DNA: TGTGCCTGGAGTGTATTATACAGGGAATGGGCCACAGATACGCAGTATTTT

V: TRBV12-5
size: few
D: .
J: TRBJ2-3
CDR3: CASGLGRTDTQYF
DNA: TGTGCTAGTGGTTTAGGTCGGACAGATACGCAGTATTTT

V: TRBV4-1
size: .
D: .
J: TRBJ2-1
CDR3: CASSRSGANSYNEQFF
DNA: TGCGCCAGCAGCCGCTCGGGAGCAAACTCCTACAATGAGCAGTTCTTC

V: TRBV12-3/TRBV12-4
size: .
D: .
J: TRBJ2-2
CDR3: CASSRGAAGELFF
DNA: TGTGCCAGCAGTCGCGGGGCGGCCGGGGAGCTGTTTTTT

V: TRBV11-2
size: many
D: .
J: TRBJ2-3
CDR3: CASSLGMGSDTQYF
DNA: TGTGCCAGCAGCCTAGGAATGGGTTCAGATACGCAGTATTTT

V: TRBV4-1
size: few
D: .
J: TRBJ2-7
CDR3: CASSQDAQPPGMGEQYF
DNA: TGCGCCAGCAGCCAAGATGCCCAACCCCCAGGGATGGGCGAGCAGTACTTC

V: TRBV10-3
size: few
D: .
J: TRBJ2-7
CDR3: CAISEVGDEQYF
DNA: TGTGCCATCAGTGAGGTAGGGGACGAGCAGTACTTC

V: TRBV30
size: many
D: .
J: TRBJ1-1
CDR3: CAWTRTGETEAFF
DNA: TGTGCCTGGACTCGGACGGGGGAGACTGAAGCTTTCTTT

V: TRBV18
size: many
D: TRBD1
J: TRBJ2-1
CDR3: CASSPPWGTGKNEQFF
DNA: TGTGCCAGCTCACCACCGTGGGGGACAGGGAAAAATGAGCAGTTCTTC

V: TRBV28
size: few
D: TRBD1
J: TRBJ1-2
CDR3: CASSLPDRGGYTF
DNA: TGTGCCAGCAGTTTACCGGACAGGGGGGGCTACACCTTC

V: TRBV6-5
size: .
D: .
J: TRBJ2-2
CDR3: CASSSEGVNTGELFF
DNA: TGTGCCAGCAGTTCAGAAGGGGTAAACACCGGGGAGCTGTTTTTT

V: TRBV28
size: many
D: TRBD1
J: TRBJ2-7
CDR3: CASSLTGTGGGEQYF
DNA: TGTGCCAGCAGTTTGACCGGGACAGGGGGCGGGGAGCAGTACTTC

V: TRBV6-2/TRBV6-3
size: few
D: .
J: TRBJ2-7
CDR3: CASNPPRDTREQYF
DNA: TGTGCCAGCAACCCTCCCCGGGACACTCGGGAGCAGTACTTC

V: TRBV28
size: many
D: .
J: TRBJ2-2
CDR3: CASRPPGLINANTGELFF
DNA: TGTGCCAGCAGACCGCCGGGACTCATAAATGCGAACACCGGGGAGCTGTTTTTT

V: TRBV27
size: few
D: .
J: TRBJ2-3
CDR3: CASHSFAGSTDTQYF
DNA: TGTGCCAGCCATAGCTTTGCGGGCAGCACAGATACGCAGTATTTT

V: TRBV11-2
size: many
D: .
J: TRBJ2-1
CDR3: CASSLGREYNEQFF
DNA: TGTGCCAGCAGCTTAGGCAGGGAATACAATGAGCAGTTCTTC

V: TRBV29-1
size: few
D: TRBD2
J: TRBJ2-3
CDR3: CSMAGGPDTQYF
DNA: TGCAGCATGGCGGGAGGGCCAGATACGCAGTATTTT

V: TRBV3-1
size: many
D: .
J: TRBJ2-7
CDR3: CASSQASHEQYF
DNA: TGTGCCAGCAGCCAAGCGTCCCACGAGCAGTACTTC

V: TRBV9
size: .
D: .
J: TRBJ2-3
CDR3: CASSFSEGTDTQYF
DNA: TGTGCCAGCAGCTTCAGTGAGGGCACAGATACGCAGTATTTT

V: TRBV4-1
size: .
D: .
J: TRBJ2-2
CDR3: CASSQEGPGVFGGELFF
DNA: TGCGCCAGCAGCCAAGAGGGTCCAGGGGTGTTTGGCGGGGAGCTGTTTTTT

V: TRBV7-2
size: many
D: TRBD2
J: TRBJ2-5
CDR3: CASSPKAGARETQYF
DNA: TGTGCCAGCAGTCCAAAAGCGGGAGCTAGAGAGACCCAGTACTTC

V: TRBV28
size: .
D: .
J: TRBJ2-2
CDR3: CASSGGLGTGELFF
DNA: TGTGCCAGCAGTGGGGGGTTAGGCACCGGGGAGCTGTTTTTT

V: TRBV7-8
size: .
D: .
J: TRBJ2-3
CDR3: CASSPARALTDTQYF
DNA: TGTGCCAGCAGCCCGGCGCGGGCTCTCACAGATACGCAGTATTTT

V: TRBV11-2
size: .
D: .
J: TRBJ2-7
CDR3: CASSPPGGLRLGEQYF
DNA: TGTGCCAGCAGCCCTCCAGGCGGACTGAGGCTGGGGGAGCAGTACTTC

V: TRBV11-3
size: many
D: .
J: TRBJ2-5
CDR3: CASSLDPLVHPQYF
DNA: TGTGCCAGCAGCTTAGATCCTCTCGTCCACCCCCAGTACTTC

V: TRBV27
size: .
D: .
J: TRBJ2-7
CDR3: CASSFFSYEQYF
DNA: TGTGCCAGCAGCTTTTTCTCCTACGAGCAGTACTTC

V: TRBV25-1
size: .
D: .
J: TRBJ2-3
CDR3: CASSAPDTQYF
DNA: TGTGCCAGCAGTGCTCCAGATACGCAGTATTTT

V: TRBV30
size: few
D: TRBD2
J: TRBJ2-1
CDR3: CAWRGLAGGSYNEQFF
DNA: TGTGCCTGGAGGGGACTAGCGGGAGGTTCCTACAATGAGCAGTTCTTC

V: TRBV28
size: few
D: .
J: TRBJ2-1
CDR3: CASSSTGAGENEQFF
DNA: TGTGCCAGCAGCTCGACGGGGGCAGGTGAGAATGAGCAGTTCTTC

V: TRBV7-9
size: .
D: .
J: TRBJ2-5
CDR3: CASSQSRGKETQYF
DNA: TGTGCCAGCAGCCAATCCCGGGGCAAAGAGACCCAGTACTTC

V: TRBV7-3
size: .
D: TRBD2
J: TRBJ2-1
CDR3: CASSLPLSGRGSYNEQFF
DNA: TGTGCCAGCAGCCTACCCCTTAGCGGGAGAGGATCCTACAATGAGCAGTTCTTC

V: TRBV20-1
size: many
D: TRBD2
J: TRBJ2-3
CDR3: CSAREPLLSGSTDTQYF
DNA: TGCAGTGCTAGAGAGCCCCTCCTTAGCGGGAGTACAGATACGCAGTATTTT

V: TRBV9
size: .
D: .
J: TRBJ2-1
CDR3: CASSVDGLAINEQFF
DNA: TGTGCCAGCAGCGTAGATGGGCTAGCCATCAATGAACAGTTCTTC

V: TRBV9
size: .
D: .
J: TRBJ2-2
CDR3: CASSVGGTGAGELFF
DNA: TGTGCCAGCAGCGTAGGAGGAACGGGGGCCGGGGAGCTGTTTTTT